A selection of T cell receptor beta chains follows, all from one sample in a study of blood T cell repertoires in COVID-19. The data were produced by immunoSEQ multiplex PCR, yet TCRdb's version contains in-frame clones alone and is incomplete. The sample lists 390,000 or so clones, 89% occurring once. Sequencing input: peripheral blood. Receptors originate from a woman in her thirties with COVID-19, enrolled during active disease. The CDR3 runs from the conserved cysteine through the conserved F or W. D genes are given only for firm matches. Clone size appears in some rows only: once, few, many, or a class for an expanded clone.

cdr3_length d_call j_call clone_size v_call cdr3_aa cdr3_nt
12 NA TRBJ2-1 NA TRBV10-3 CAISRDYNEQFF TGTGCCATCAGTCGCGACTACAATGAGCAGTTCTTC
13 NA TRBJ1-2 NA TRBV5-1 CASGPAGEEGYTF TGCGCCAGCGGCCCAGCGGGTGAAGAGGGCTACACCTTC
15 TRBD1 TRBJ1-1 NA TRBV5-1 CASSSLQQGATEAFF TGCGCCAGCAGCTCACTCCAACAGGGGGCCACTGAAGCTTTCTTT
16 NA TRBJ1-1 once TRBV6-5 CASSYATWGPNTEAFF TGTGCCAGCAGTTACGCCACATGGGGGCCGAACACTGAAGCTTTCTTT
13 NA TRBJ1-2 once TRBV10-3 CAISRTDNYGYTF TGTGCCATCAGCCGGACAGATAACTATGGCTACACCTTC
18 TRBD1 TRBJ2-6 once TRBV7-9 CASSFSGTGGFGANVLTF TGTGCCAGCAGCTTTTCCGGGACAGGGGGTTTCGGGGCCAACGTCCTGACTTTC
17 TRBD2 TRBJ2-1 NA TRBV29-1 CSVEDGTSGRAYNEQFF TGCAGCGTTGAAGACGGGACTAGCGGGAGGGCCTACAATGAGCAGTTCTTC
13 NA TRBJ1-5 NA TRBV6-2/TRBV6-3 CASSLYRDQPQHF TGTGCCAGCAGTCTCTACAGGGATCAGCCCCAGCATTTT
18 TRBD2 TRBJ2-1 NA TRBV23-1 CASSHPRGSPSGGYEQFF TGCGCCAGCAGTCACCCCCGGGGGTCTCCTAGCGGAGGCTATGAGCAGTTCTTC
13 NA TRBJ2-7 NA TRBV2 CASSWGNSYEQYF TGTGCCAGCTCCTGGGGCAACTCCTACGAGCAGTACTTC
13 NA TRBJ2-2 NA TRBV27 CASTPRYTGELFF TGTGCCAGCACCCCTCGGTACACCGGGGAGCTGTTTTTT
16 TRBD1 TRBJ2-3 NA TRBV5-1 CASSLFGDSYTDTQYF TGCGCCAGCAGCTTGTTTGGGGACAGCTATACAGATACGCAGTATTTT
13 NA TRBJ1-1 NA TRBV5-1 CASSPQGNTEAFF TGCGCCAGCAGCCCTCAGGGCAACACTGAAGCTTTCTTT
15 NA TRBJ1-3 NA TRBV6-5 CASRPDIYQGNTIYF TGTGCCAGCAGGCCAGACATTTACCAAGGAAACACCATATATTTT
18 TRBD2 TRBJ2-3 once TRBV14 CASSHYLVSGGYTDTQYF TGTGCCAGCAGCCATTACCTCGTTAGCGGGGGATACACAGATACGCAGTATTTT
16 TRBD1 TRBJ1-2 NA TRBV27 CASSPDDRGVRYGYTF TGTGCCAGCAGTCCCGACGACAGGGGGGTTCGCTATGGCTACACCTTC
12 NA TRBJ1-4 NA TRBV5-1 CASSPRGEKLFF TGCGCCAGCAGCCCCAGGGGTGAAAAACTGTTTTTT
15 NA TRBJ1-2 NA TRBV6-5 CASSYSEGGRSGYTF TGTGCCAGCAGTTACTCGGAGGGGGGGAGGTCTGGCTACACCTTC
19 TRBD2 TRBJ2-1 NA TRBV10-3 CAIRATSGSYNLGGNEQFF TGTGCCATCAGGGCGACTAGCGGGAGTTACAACTTGGGTGGGAATGAGCAGTTCTTC
13 NA TRBJ1-6 NA TRBV5-8 CASSTRANSPLHF TGTGCCAGCAGCACGAGGGCTAATTCACCCCTCCACTTT
15 TRBD1 TRBJ1-2 NA TRBV5-1 CASSWGQGITEGYTF TGCGCCAGCAGCTGGGGACAGGGTATTACGGAGGGCTACACCTTC
14 NA TRBJ2-1 NA TRBV2 CASRRQGSYNEQFF TGTGCCAGCAGAAGGCAGGGGTCCTACAATGAGCAGTTCTTC
13 NA TRBJ1-1 NA TRBV18 CASSPREGTEAFF TGTGCCAGCTCACCCCGGGAGGGCACTGAAGCTTTCTTT
13 NA TRBJ1-5 NA TRBV4-1 CASSPLQGQPQHF TGCGCCAGCAGCCCTCTTCAGGGTCAGCCCCAGCATTTT
21 TRBD2 TRBJ2-3 NA TRBV14 CASSQGGIGGALSSSTDTQYF TGTGCCAGCAGCCAAGGGGGCATCGGGGGGGCATTGTCGTCTTCCACAGATACGCAGTATTTT
13 TRBD1 TRBJ1-2 NA TRBV7-2 CASSVDRENGYTF TGTGCCAGCAGCGTCGACAGGGAGAATGGCTACACCTTC
13 NA TRBJ2-5 NA TRBV7-2 CASSLGQQETQYF TGTGCCAGCAGCTTAGGGCAGCAAGAGACCCAGTACTTC
15 TRBD1 TRBJ1-6 NA TRBV6-6 CASCKGQEDNSPLHF TGTGCCAGCTGCAAGGGACAGGAGGACAATTCACCCCTCCACTTT
16 NA TRBJ1-5 once TRBV6-2/TRBV6-3 CASSYSGRLSNQPQHF TGTGCCAGCAGTTACTCCGGCAGGTTGAGCAATCAGCCCCAGCATTTT
16 TRBD1 TRBJ1-1 NA TRBV4-1 CASSQVLAAGQNEAFF TGCGCCAGCAGCCAAGTACTCGCCGCGGGACAGAATGAAGCTTTCTTT
15 TRBD1 TRBJ1-5 few TRBV7-2 CASSLGDRANQPQHF TGTGCCAGCAGCTTAGGGGACAGGGCCAATCAGCCCCAGCATTTT
14 TRBD1 TRBJ2-5 NA TRBV6-5 CASSTYRGWETQYF TGTGCCAGCAGTACCTACAGGGGGTGGGAGACCCAGTACTTC
13 TRBD1 TRBJ2-4 NA TRBV12-3/TRBV12-4 CASSSTLTGGLNF TGTGCCAGCAGTTCTACCCTGACAGGGGGCCTCAACTTC
18 TRBD1 TRBJ2-2 NA TRBV4-2 CASSQDVWTGVNTGELFF TGTGCCAGCAGCCAAGATGTTTGGACAGGGGTGAACACCGGGGAGCTGTTTTTT
15 NA TRBJ1-2 NA TRBV7-2 CASSVSGVHNYGYTF TGTGCCAGCAGCGTCTCAGGGGTTCATAACTATGGCTACACCTTC
16 NA TRBJ1-3 NA TRBV9 CASSTRDTGSGNTIYF TGTGCCAGCAGCACACGGGACACCGGCTCTGGAAACACCATATATTTT
15 TRBD1 TRBJ2-7 NA TRBV4-3 CASSQEMRGLYEQYF TGCGCCAGCAGCCAGGAAATGAGGGGGCTCTACGAGCAGTACTTC
17 NA TRBJ1-4 NA TRBV28 CASSSIFSGGLNEKLFF TGTGCCAGCAGTTCCATATTCTCGGGGGGACTGAATGAAAAACTGTTTTTT
15 NA TRBJ1-1 once TRBV6-5 CASSPATAGNTEAFF TGTGCCAGCAGCCCCGCCACCGCGGGGAACACTGAAGCTTTCTTT
14 TRBD1 TRBJ1-5 NA TRBV5-6 CASSSRGVDQPQHF TGTGCCAGCAGCTCCAGGGGGGTGGATCAGCCCCAGCATTTT
14 NA TRBJ1-6 NA TRBV19 CASNENRVNSPLHF TGTGCCAGTAACGAAAACAGGGTTAATTCACCCCTCCACTTT
15 TRBD1 TRBJ2-5 NA TRBV24-1 CATSERQGAQETQYF TGTGCCACCAGTGAACGGCAGGGGGCTCAAGAGACCCAGTACTTC
16 TRBD2 TRBJ2-1 NA TRBV24-1 CATSGVAGGSHNEQFF TGTGCCACCAGTGGGGTGGCGGGAGGGTCCCACAATGAGCAGTTCTTC
14 NA TRBJ2-2 NA TRBV11-1 CASSLSMRSGELFF TGTGCCAGCAGCTTAAGCATGCGATCCGGGGAGCTGTTTTTT
12 NA TRBJ1-4 NA TRBV6-5 CASRNDKEKLFF TGTGCCAGCAGAAACGACAAGGAAAAACTGTTTTTT
14 TRBD1 TRBJ1-5 few TRBV27 CASSLGTGYQPQHF TGTGCCAGCAGTCTAGGGACAGGGTATCAGCCCCAGCATTTT
17 NA TRBJ1-3 NA TRBV7-2 CASSLVPRQRSGNTIYF TGTGCCAGCAGCTTAGTCCCGAGGCAAAGGTCTGGAAACACCATATATTTT
14 NA TRBJ1-5 NA TRBV5-8 CASSLRGVGQPQHF TGTGCCAGCAGCTTACGGGGAGTAGGGCAGCCCCAGCATTTT
14 TRBD1 TRBJ1-6 NA TRBV6-5 CASSTRDSGRPLHF TGTGCCAGCAGTACCCGGGACAGTGGTAGACCCCTCCACTTT
15 NA TRBJ1-2 NA TRBV6-5 CASSQKGGATLGYTF TGTGCCAGCAGTCAAAAAGGGGGGGCAACTTTAGGCTACACCTTC
15 NA TRBJ2-3 NA TRBV3-1/TRBV3-2 CASSQAYYPTDTQYF TGTGCCAGCAGCCAAGCGTACTATCCCACAGATACGCAGTATTTT
13 NA TRBJ1-2 few TRBV6-5 CATSLGPFNGYTF TGTGCCACCTCCCTGGGCCCATTTAATGGCTACACCTTC
14 TRBD1 TRBJ2-7 once TRBV28 CARGDRDQSYEQYF TGTGCCCGCGGGGACAGGGACCAATCCTACGAGCAGTACTTC